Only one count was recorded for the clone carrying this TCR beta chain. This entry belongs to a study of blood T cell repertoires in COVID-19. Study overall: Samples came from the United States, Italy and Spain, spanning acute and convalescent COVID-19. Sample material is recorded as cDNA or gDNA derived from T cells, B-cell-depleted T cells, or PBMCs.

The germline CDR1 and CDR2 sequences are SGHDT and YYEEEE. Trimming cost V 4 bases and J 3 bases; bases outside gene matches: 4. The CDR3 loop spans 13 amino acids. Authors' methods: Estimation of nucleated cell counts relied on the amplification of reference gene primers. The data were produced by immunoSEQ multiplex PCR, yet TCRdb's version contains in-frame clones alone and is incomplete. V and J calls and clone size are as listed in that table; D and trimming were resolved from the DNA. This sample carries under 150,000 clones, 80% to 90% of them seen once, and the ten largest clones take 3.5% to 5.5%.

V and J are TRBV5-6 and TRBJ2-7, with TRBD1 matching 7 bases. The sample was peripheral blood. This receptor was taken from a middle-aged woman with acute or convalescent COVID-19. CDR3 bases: TGTGCCAGCAGCCAAGGGGGCAGCTACGAGCAGTACTTC. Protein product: CASSQGGSYEQYF.